The 3 T cell receptor beta chains below come from one sample, sequenced in a study of cytomegalovirus exposure and HLA in healthy donors. Primers included in the PCR were 60 Vbeta and 13 Jbeta primers. This table comes from immunoSEQ multiplex PCR, and its TCRdb copy is limited to in-frame clones, with some not included. The sample lists about 130,000 clones, roughly 9.6% occurring once. The sequenced sample was PBMCs. Every receptor here comes from a woman aged 35 to 49 in good health and CMV-seropositive.

The V call is TRBV7-9, the J call TRBJ2-1, with TRBD2 matching over 8 bases. Trimming cost V 5 bases and J 0 bases; bases outside gene matches: 6. The germline CDR1 and CDR2 sequences are SEHNR and FQNEAQ (reference sequence). The CDR3 runs to 16 residues. This chain's CDR3 is CASSKSGGSSYNEQFF. The CDR3 DNA follows: TGTGCCAGCAGCAAGAGCGGGGGTAGCTCCTACAATGAGCAGTTCTTC.

The table lists this clone with a few counts. The rearrangement joins TRBV25-1 to TRBJ1-4; D possibly corresponds to TRBD1 (5 bases). This CDR3 comprises 15 residues. V dropped 6 bases and J dropped 3 bases, with 14 bases sitting between them. The germline V gene encodes CDR1 MGHDK and CDR2 SYGVNS. The DNA of the CDR3 is TGTGCCAGCAGGACAGCGGGTACTCCTAATGAAAAACTGTTTTTT. Translating gives CASRTAGTPNEKLFF.

The V gene is TRBV10-3, the J gene TRBJ1-2, with TRBD1 matching 8 bases. Germline V gene data show CDR1 as ENHRY and CDR2 as SYGVKD. CDR3 length: 17 residues. J gave up 5 bases and V 4 bases, and 15 bases lay outside the gene matches. CDR3 nucleotide sequence: TGTGCCATCAGTGTTGCCTCCCTGCGGACAGGGAATTATGGCTACACCTTC. This encodes CAISVASLRTGNYGYTF.